These T cell receptor beta chains were read from a single sample in a study of cytomegalovirus exposure and HLA in healthy donors. The method was immunoSEQ multiplex PCR; TCRdb's version includes in-frame clones alone and lacks a portion of them. The sample has hundreds of thousands of clones, 72% seen once; the top ten hold around 2.3%. The source material was PBMCs. The receptors were gathered from a female donor in good health and CMV-seronegative. Both conserved end residues are part of each CDR3. The D gene is left open where the match is weak. Clone size appears in some rows only: once, few, many, or a class for an expanded clone.

V	D	J	size	CDR3	DNA
TRBV2	TRBD1	TRBJ2-7	.	CAIGTGESSYEQYF	TGTGCCATCGGGACAGGGGAGAGCTCCTACGAGCAGTACTTC
TRBV28	.	TRBJ2-5	.	CASSPSPSGQETQYF	TGTGCCAGCAGTCCATCACCATCGGGACAAGAGACCCAGTACTTC
TRBV25-1	.	TRBJ1-6	.	CASSIGVGVLHF	TGTGCCAGCTCCATAGGGGTAGGGGTCCTCCACTTT
TRBV6-1	.	TRBJ2-2	few	CASIRSKRNTGELFF	TGTGCCAGCATCCGATCAAAGCGGAACACCGGGGAGCTGTTTTTT
TRBV27	.	TRBJ2-6	.	CASSGAGANVLTF	TGTGCCAGCTCAGGGGCTGGGGCCAACGTCCTGACTTTC
TRBV6-5	.	TRBJ1-1	.	CASTVGGGRTFF	TGTGCCAGCACAGTTGGGGGGGGGAGAACTTTCTTT
TRBV2	TRBD2	TRBJ2-3	.	CASRPIPTSGVSTDTQYF	TGTGCCAGCCGCCCCATACCCACTAGCGGCGTATCCACAGATACGCAGTATTTT
TRBV28	TRBD1	TRBJ1-2	.	CASSPQGAQFRGYTF	TGTGCCAGCAGTCCACAGGGGGCGCAATTCCGTGGCTACACCTTC
TRBV29-1	TRBD2	TRBJ2-1	.	CSVARTSGPYNEQFF	TGCAGCGTAGCTCGGACTAGCGGGCCCTACAATGAGCAGTTCTTC
TRBV27	TRBD2	TRBJ2-7	once	CASSLSGGTATYEQYF	TGTGCCAGCAGTTTATCGGGAGGGACGGCCACCTACGAGCAGTACTTC
TRBV6-5	.	TRBJ2-5	.	CASSNGRETQYF	TGTGCCAGCAGCAATGGTCGGGAGACCCAGTACTTC
TRBV21-1	.	TRBJ1-2	.	CASRTLRGGNYGYTF	TGTGCCAGCAGGACATTAAGGGGGGGGAACTATGGCTACACCTTC
TRBV19	.	TRBJ2-2	.	CASSTVTVNTGELFF	TGTGCCAGTAGTACCGTGACAGTGAACACCGGGGAGCTGTTTTTT
TRBV2	.	TRBJ1-2	.	CASSEQGSYGCTF	TGTGCCAGCAGTGAACAGGGGAGCTATGGCTGCACCTTC
TRBV13	.	TRBJ2-3	once	CASSSAGSGGTDTQYF	TGTGCCAGCAGCTCGGCGGGTTCAGGGGGCACAGATACGCAGTATTTT
TRBV20-1	.	TRBJ1-1	.	CSAGPDTEAFF	TGCAGTGCTGGGCCGGACACTGAAGCTTTCTTT
TRBV7-2	TRBD2	TRBJ2-7	.	CASSPSSGSSYEQYF	TGTGCCAGCAGCCCTTCTAGCGGGAGCTCCTACGAGCAGTACTTC
TRBV21-1	.	TRBJ2-7	.	CASSKGKGLDEQYF	TGTGCCAGCAGCAAAGGGAAGGGGCTCGACGAGCAGTACTTC
TRBV5-6	TRBD1	TRBJ1-1	.	CASSLVDRGREAFF	TGTGCCAGCAGCTTGGTTGACAGGGGGCGCGAGGCTTTCTTT
TRBV10-1	.	TRBJ2-5	.	CASSESSRETQYF	TGCGCCAGCAGTGAGTCGTCTCGGGAGACCCAGTACTTC
TRBV6-1	.	TRBJ1-1	.	CASSDPGLGAFF	TGTGCCAGCAGTGACCCGGGACTCGGAGCTTTCTTT